This T cell receptor beta chain was sequenced in a study of blood T cell repertoires in COVID-19. Study details: PBMCs, B-cell-depleted T cells, or T cells provided the cDNA or gDNA that made up the material.

Germline V CDR1 and CDR2: SGHNT, YENEEA. The V gene lost 5 bases and the J gene lost 1 base, with 12 bases spanning the gap. The CDR3 sequence is 14 residues long. Study processing details: Estimation of nucleated cell counts was performed using reference gene primer amplification. Measured with immunoSEQ multiplex PCR; TCRdb has only the in-frame clones, and not every one. The V and J calls and clone size are taken from that table; D and trimming were inferred from the DNA. Among 90,000 or so clones listed, about 83% were seen once. The chain combines TRBV11-3 with TRBJ2-7; a possible D gene is TRBD1 (6 bases). This clonotype originated in a human donor in a cohort sampled during active COVID-19. The sequencing sample was made of peripheral blood. CDR3: CASSKGGSSYEQYF. CDR3 bases: TGTGCCAGCAGCAAAGGGGGATCATCCTACGAGCAGTACTTC.